A single sample is the source of the 17 T cell receptor beta chains below, sequenced in a study of T cell changes during pregnancy in multiple sclerosis (dated by TCRdb to the late 2010s). Library creation used the immunoSEQ multiplex PCR assay. TCRdb re-hosts the immuneACCESS table, in-frame sequences only. Its copies lack some clones; in the studies checked, an unresolved V gene accounts for under half of them, and the cause for the rest is not known. For this sample there are 70,000 to 100,000 clones; 90% to 95% appear just once. The top ten constitute approximately 1% of the sample. Material: peripheral blood, obtained in the first trimester of pregnancy. These TCRs come from a female donor with multiple sclerosis, enrolled in a pregnancy study.

The CDR3 sequence: CASSTGGVMNTEAFF. CDR3 in DNA: TGTGCCAGCTCAACGGGAGGGGTAATGAACACTGAAGCTTTCTTT. The rearrangement links TRBV18 to TRBJ1-1, with D possibly being TRBD1 (5 bases). V lost 5 bases to trimming and J lost 0 bases, with 13 bases between them. Germline loops: CDR1 KGHSH, CDR2 LQKENI. This CDR3 comprises 15 residues.

The V and J genes are TRBV9 and TRBJ1-1; 7 bases are shared with TRBD1. Germline assignment: CDR1 SGDLS and CDR2 YYNGEE. The J segment lost 1 base and the V segment lost 4 bases, leaving 4 bases of the junction unmatched. The CDR3 totals 14 residues. The CDR3 sequence is CASSLWTGNTEAFF. The CDR3 DNA follows: TGTGCCAGCAGCCTGTGGACAGGGAACACTGAAGCTTTCTTT. The variable domain in full, completed from reference TRBV9 and TRBJ1-1, reads DSGVTQTPKHLITATGQRVTLRCSPRSGDLSVYWYQQSLDQGLQFLIQYYNGEERAKGNILERFSAQQFPDLHSELNLSSLELGDSALYFCASSLWTGNTEAFFGQGTRLTVV.

The rearrangement joins TRBV7-2 to TRBJ1-1, with unresolved D. The CDR3 extends over 15 amino acids. Germline V gene data show CDR1 as SGHTA and CDR2 as FQGNSA. Trimming stripped 0 bases from V and 0 bases from J, with 8 bases between. CDR3 sequence reads: CASSLAPGMNTEAFF. The CDR3, as DNA: TGTGCCAGCAGCTTAGCGCCGGGGATGAACACTGAAGCTTTCTTT.

This chain uses TRBV5-4 with TRBJ1-4; D possibly corresponds to TRBD1 (6 bases). CDR1 and CDR2 from the germline V gene are SGHNT and YYREEE (reference sequence). The CDR3 is 13 residues long. V shed 2 bases and J shed 10 bases, with 12 bases lying between them. The CDR3 loop is CASSLSRGAKLFF. The CDR3 DNA reads as TGTGCCAGCAGCTTAAGCAGGGGAGCAAAACTGTTTTTT.

The J gene is TRBJ1-5, the V gene TRBV27; the D gene is possibly TRBD1 (5 bases). Per the germline V gene, CDR1 is MNHEY and CDR2 is SMNVEV (reference sequence). The CDR3 covers 14 residues. Deletions cut 2 bases from V and 6 bases from J, with 11 bases between. The CDR3 reads CASSLQGVGQPQHF. In DNA form, the CDR3 reads TGTGCCAGCAGTTTACAAGGGGTAGGTCAGCCCCAGCATTTT.

V is TRBV5-1 and J is TRBJ2-5, with D possibly being TRBD2 (6 bases). The germline CDR1 and CDR2 sequences are SGHRS and YFSETQ. This CDR3 spans 14 amino acids. Trimming took 0 bases from V and 3 from J, leaving 9 bases between them. CDR3 residues: CASSLGGAEETQYF. The DNA for the CDR3 is TGCGCCAGCAGCTTGGGCGGGGCAGAAGAGACCCAGTACTTC.

The rearrangement joins TRBV7-9 to TRBJ1-4, with D possibly matching TRBD1 (5 bases). The germline gives CDR1 SEHNR, CDR2 FQNEAQ (reference sequence). Trimming cost V 7 bases and J 5 bases, with 11 bases left between them. The CDR3 has 13 amino acids. The DNA of the CDR3 is TGTGCCAGCACCATGCAGGGAAATGAAAAACTGTTTTTT. Translated, it gives CASTMQGNEKLFF.

The CDR3 region is CASRIELGAAQNSGEQFF. CDR3 in DNA: TGTGCCAGCAGAATTGAGCTCGGAGCAGCTCAGAATTCGGGTGAGCAGTTCTTC. This chain links TRBV7-8 with TRBJ2-1; D is undetermined. The CDR3 totals 18 residues. Between the trimmed V and J ends, which lost 6 bases and 9 bases, there was a span of 30 bases. Germline-derived CDR1 and CDR2 are SGHVS and FQNEAQ.

The chain has TRBV2 and TRBJ2-7; 9 bases align to TRBD1. This CDR3 contains 16 residues. Trimming took 1 base from V and 4 from J; bases not matched to a gene: 8. Germline V CDR1 and CDR2: SNHLY, FYNNEI. As DNA, the CDR3 is TGTGCCAGCAGTGAAGATCCCCCCGGGACAGGGTACGAGCAGTACTTC. This encodes CASSEDPPGTGYEQYF.

The DNA for the CDR3 is TGTGCCAGCTCACGGAGGCTTACAGGGGGCGCTGGGCTGAATGAAAAACTGTTTTTT. Residues: CASSRRLTGGAGLNEKLFF. The chain joins TRBV18 to TRBJ1-4; 9 positions agree with TRBD1. Germline loops: CDR1 KGHSH, CDR2 LQKENI. After removal of 4 bases from V and 5 bases from J, the junction contained 17 bases not matched to a gene. CDR3 length equals 19 residues. The complete variable domain, with remaining parts taken from reference TRBV18 and TRBJ1-4, reads NAGVMQNPRHLVRRRGQEARLRCSPMKGHSHVYWYRQLPEEGLKFMVYLQKENIIDESGMPKERFSAEFPKEGPSILRIQQVVRGDSAAYFCASSRRLTGGAGLNEKLFFGSGTQLSVL.

This chain links TRBV30 with TRBJ1-4; D unclear. This CDR3 spans 15 amino acids. Per germline, CDR1 GTSNPN and CDR2 SVGIG (reference sequence). V gave up 4 bases and J gave up 2 bases, with 14 bases separating them. CDR3 residues: CAWKATGFTNEKLFF. The CDR3 DNA reads as TGTGCCTGGAAGGCGACTGGGTTCACTAATGAAAAACTGTTTTTT.

The rearrangement uses TRBV27 and TRBJ1-5, with D perhaps TRBD1 (5 bases). Germline V gene data show CDR1 as MNHEY and CDR2 as SMNVEV (reference sequence). The germline V and J ends were trimmed by 7 bases and 3 bases, with 22 bases remaining between them. CDR3 length: 17 amino acids. Here the CDR3 reads CASKFRGRGVDNQPQHF. The CDR3 coding sequence is TGTGCCAGCAAGTTCCGGGGCCGGGGGGTAGACAATCAGCCCCAGCATTTT.

The chain joins TRBV21-1 to TRBJ1-2. TRBV21-1 is classified as a pseudogene. CDR3 length: 17 residues. The CDR3 coding sequence is TGTGCCAGCAGCACGTCGAAGATTAGAAAGTTTATTTACGGCTACACCTTC. Translated, it gives CASSTSKIRKFIYGYTF.

This clone came up once. CDR3 DNA: TGCAGCGTCCTTTGGGAGGGACTCTCCTACGAGCAGTACTTC. This encodes CSVLWEGLSYEQYF. The chain carries TRBV29-1 and TRBJ2-7; 7 bases map to TRBD2. Germline V lookup: CDR1 SQVTM, CDR2 ANQGSEA. This CDR3 is 14 amino acids long. V trimming: 6 bases; J trimming: 0 bases; junction bases outside the gene matches: 8.

This chain uses TRBV7-7 with TRBJ2-2, with D tentatively TRBD1 (5 bases). This CDR3 has 15 amino acids. V was clipped by 5 bases and J by 2 bases, with 12 bases between them. Germline V gene sequence: CDR1 SSHAT, CDR2 FNYEAQ (reference sequence). Written as DNA, the CDR3 is TGTGCCAGCAGCCCCTTAGGACAAAACACCGGGGAGCTGTTTTTT. It yields the protein CASSPLGQNTGELFF.

The chain carries TRBV11-2 and TRBJ1-2, with a weak D call TRBD1 (6 bases). The germline V gene has CDR1 SGHAT and CDR2 FQNNGV. The CDR3 has 13 amino acids. The V and J ends lost 8 bases and 4 bases respectively, with 14 bases between them. CDR3 DNA sequence: TGTGCCAGCGCCCCAGGACAGCCCTATGGCTACACCTTC. Translated, it gives CASAPGQPYGYTF.

This chain connects TRBV19 to TRBJ1-5, with 7 bases fitting TRBD1. The CDR3 consists of 13 residues. With 8 bases clipped from V and 7 bases from J, the junction kept 8 bases outside the gene matches. The germline CDR1 and CDR2 sequences are LNHDA and SQIVND (reference sequence). CDR3 protein: CASVDRAGQPQHF. The CDR3 DNA follows: TGTGCCAGTGTTGACAGGGCTGGCCAGCCCCAGCATTTT.